This paragraph reports one T cell receptor (beta chain). This record comes from a study of cytomegalovirus exposure and HLA in healthy donors. Germline V lookup: CDR1 LNHDA, CDR2 SQIVND (reference sequence). The CDR3 is 12 residues long. Trimming took off 8 bases at V and 3 bases at J, with 10 bases between the two ends. PCR primers comprised 60 Vbeta and 13 Jbeta primers. Sequencing used immunoSEQ multiplex PCR; TCRdb keeps in-frame clones, though not all of them. Found here are hundreds of thousands of clones, under 80% of them singletons; the top ten hold roughly 0.22%. Sequencing was done on a sample of PBMCs. The chain is built from TRBV19 and TRBJ1-2; D not resolved. The sequence was collected from a girl aged 2-10 years in good health and CMV-seronegative. CDR3 coding DNA: TGTGCCAGTGCGGGAGGAGACTATGGCTACACCTTC. Its protein product is CASAGGDYGYTF. The variable domain in full, with the rest retrieved from reference TRBV19 and TRBJ1-2, is DGGITQSPKYLFRKEGQNVTLSCEQNLNHDAMYWYRQDPGQGLRLIYYSQIVNDFQKGDIAEGYSVSREKKESFPLTVTSAQKNPTAFYLCASAGGDYGYTFGSGTRLTVV.